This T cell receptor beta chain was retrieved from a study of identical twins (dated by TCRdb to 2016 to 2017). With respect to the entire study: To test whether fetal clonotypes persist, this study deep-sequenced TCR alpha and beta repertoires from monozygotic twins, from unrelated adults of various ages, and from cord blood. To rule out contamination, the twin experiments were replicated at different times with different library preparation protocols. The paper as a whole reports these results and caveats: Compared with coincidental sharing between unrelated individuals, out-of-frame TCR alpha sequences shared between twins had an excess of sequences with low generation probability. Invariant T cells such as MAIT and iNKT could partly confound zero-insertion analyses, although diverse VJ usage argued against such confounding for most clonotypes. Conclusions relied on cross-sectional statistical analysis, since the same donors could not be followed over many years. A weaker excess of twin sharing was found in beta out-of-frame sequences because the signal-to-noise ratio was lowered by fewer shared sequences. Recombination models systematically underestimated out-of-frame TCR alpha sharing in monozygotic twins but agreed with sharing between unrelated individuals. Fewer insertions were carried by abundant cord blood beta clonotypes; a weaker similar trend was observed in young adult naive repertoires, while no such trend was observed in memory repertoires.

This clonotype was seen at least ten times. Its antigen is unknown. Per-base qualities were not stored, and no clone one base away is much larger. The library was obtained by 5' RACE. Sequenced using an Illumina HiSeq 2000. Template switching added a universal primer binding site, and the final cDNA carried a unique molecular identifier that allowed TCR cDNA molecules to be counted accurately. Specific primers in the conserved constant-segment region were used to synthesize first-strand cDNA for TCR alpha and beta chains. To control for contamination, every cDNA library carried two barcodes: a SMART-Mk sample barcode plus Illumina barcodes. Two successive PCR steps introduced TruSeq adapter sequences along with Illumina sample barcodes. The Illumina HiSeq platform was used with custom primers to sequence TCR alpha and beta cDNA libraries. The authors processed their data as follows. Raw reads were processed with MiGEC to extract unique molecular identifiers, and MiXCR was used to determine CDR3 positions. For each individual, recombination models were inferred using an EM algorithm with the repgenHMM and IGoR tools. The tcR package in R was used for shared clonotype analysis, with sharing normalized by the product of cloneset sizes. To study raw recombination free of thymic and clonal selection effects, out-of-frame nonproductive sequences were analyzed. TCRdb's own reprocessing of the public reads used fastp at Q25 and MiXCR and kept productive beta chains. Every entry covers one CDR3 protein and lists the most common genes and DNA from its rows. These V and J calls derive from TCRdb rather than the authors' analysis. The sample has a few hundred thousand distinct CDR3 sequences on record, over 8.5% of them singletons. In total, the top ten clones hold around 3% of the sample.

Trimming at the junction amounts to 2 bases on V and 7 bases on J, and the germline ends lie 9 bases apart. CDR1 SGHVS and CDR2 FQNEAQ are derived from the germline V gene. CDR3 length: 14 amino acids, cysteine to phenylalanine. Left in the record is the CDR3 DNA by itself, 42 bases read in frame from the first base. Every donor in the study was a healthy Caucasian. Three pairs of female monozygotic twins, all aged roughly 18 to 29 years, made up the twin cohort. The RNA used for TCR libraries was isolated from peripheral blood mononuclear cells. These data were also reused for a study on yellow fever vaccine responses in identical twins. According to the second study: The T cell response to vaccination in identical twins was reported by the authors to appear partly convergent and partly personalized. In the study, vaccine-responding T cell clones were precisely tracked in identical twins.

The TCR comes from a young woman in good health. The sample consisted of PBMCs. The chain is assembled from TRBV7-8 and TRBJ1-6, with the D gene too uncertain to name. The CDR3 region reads CASSLKGGNSPLHF. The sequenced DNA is TGTGCCAGCAGCTTAAAAGGAGGGAATTCACCCCTCCACTTT.